Below, 10 T cell receptor beta chains from the same sample are listed, as sequenced in a study of blood T cell repertoires in COVID-19. The repertoire was sequenced with immunoSEQ multiplex PCR; TCRdb's copy has only in-frame clones and lacks some. The table has hundreds of thousands of clones, over 75% seen once. The specimen sequenced was peripheral blood. The receptors were sampled from a human donor in a cohort sampled during active COVID-19.

The CDR3 reads CASSLAKLAGGSYNEQFF. CDR3 nucleotides: TGTGCCAGCAGCTTAGCTAAACTAGCGGGAGGCAGCTACAATGAGCAGTTCTTC. The chain recombines TRBV7-8 with TRBJ2-1, with 12 bases lining up with TRBD2. The CDR3 has 18 amino acids. Germline V CDR1 and CDR2: SGHVS, FQNEAQ. Losses at the gene ends were 0 bases for V and 3 bases for J; bases not matched to a gene: 6.

V usage is TRBV28 and J usage is TRBJ1-1; no firm D call. The germline CDR1 and CDR2 sequences are MDHEN and SYDVKM. Trimming cost V 9 bases and J 5 bases, with 16 bases left between them. CDR3 length equals 13 residues. The CDR3 coding sequence is TGTGCCAGTAGAGAGACGGCGGGGACTGAAGCTTTCTTT. Encoded protein: CASRETAGTEAFF.

As regards this clone: Other nucleotide sequences from this sample produce the same CDR3. The J gene is TRBJ1-1, the V gene TRBV5-4; D gene unclear. The germline gives CDR1 SGHNT, CDR2 YYREEE (reference sequence). This CDR3 spans 13 amino acids. The V end was cut by 2 bases, the J end by 1 base, with 6 bases between. CDR3 in amino acids: CASSLTGNTEAFF. CDR3 DNA sequence: TGTGCCAGCAGCTTAACGGGGAACACTGAAGCTTTCTTT. Full variable domain (missing parts from reference TRBV5-4 and TRBJ1-1): ETGVTQSPTHLIKTRGQQVTLRCSSQSGHNTVSWYQQALGQGPQFIFQYYREEENGRGNFPPRFSGLQFPNYSSELNVNALELDDSALYLCASSLTGNTEAFFGQGTRLTVV.

The CDR3 coding sequence is TGTGCCAGCTCACCAGGGCCCCAAACCCGCACAGATACGCAGTATTTT. Protein: CASSPGPQTRTDTQYF. This sequence joins TRBV18 and TRBJ2-3; D remains ambiguous. From germline, CDR1 is KGHSH and CDR2 LQKENI. CDR3 length: 16 residues. Trimming removed 2 bases from V and 1 base from J, with 13 bases in between.

The V gene is TRBV7-2, the J gene TRBJ1-6; D uncertain. CDR3 size: 14 residues. V was shortened by 6 bases and J by 6 bases, with 12 bases between the two germline ends. Germline CDR1 reads SGHTA; CDR2 reads FQGNSA. The CDR3 bases are TGTGCCAGCAGAACCCGGGGAGGTAATTCACCCCTCCACTTT. As protein: CASRTRGGNSPLHF.

The CDR3 here is CASSHGTSGRNDEQFF. For the CDR3, the DNA is TGTGCCAGCTCACACGGGACTAGCGGGAGGAACGATGAGCAGTTCTTC. The V gene is TRBV18, the J gene TRBJ2-1, with TRBD2 matching 15 bases. In germline, CDR1 is KGHSH, CDR2 LQKENI. V gave up 4 bases and J gave up 8 bases; unmatched junction bases: 6. This CDR3 has 16 amino acids. The full variable domain, rest sourced from reference TRBV18 and TRBJ2-1, is NAGVMQNPRHLVRRRGQEARLRCSPMKGHSHVYWYRQLPEEGLKFMVYLQKENIIDESGMPKERFSAEFPKEGPSILRIQQVVRGDSAAYFCASSHGTSGRNDEQFFGPGTRLTVL.

With respect to this clone: Distinct nucleotide sequences in the sample also encode this CDR3. The chain uses TRBV6-6 and TRBJ2-7; no firm D call. This CDR3 contains 14 residues. V gave up 4 bases and J gave up 2 bases, with 12 bases separating them. CDR1 is MNHNY and CDR2 is SVGAGI in the germline V gene (reference sequence). The CDR3 sequence is CASSSTGSPYEQYF. DNA of the CDR3: TGTGCCAGCAGTTCGACCGGGTCCCCCTACGAGCAGTACTTC.

V and J are TRBV2 and TRBJ2-1, with D possibly TRBD1 on 6 matching bases. V shed 7 bases and J shed 4 bases, with 11 bases lying between them. This CDR3 has 13 residues. In germline, CDR1 is SNHLY, CDR2 FYNNEI. The CDR3 nucleotides read TGTGCCAGCAATACACAGGGATACAATGAGCAGTTCTTC. Its protein is CASNTQGYNEQFF.

The chain is built from TRBV28 and TRBJ2-7, with TRBD2 identical over 10 bases. The CDR3 contains 15 residues. Germline V gives CDR1 MDHEN, CDR2 SYDVKM. V shed 5 bases, J shed 3 bases, and the junction held 7 bases outside the gene matches. The CDR3, as DNA: TGTGCCAGCAGTGGTAGCGGGGGGCCTCGCTACGAGCAGTACTTC. It codes for CASSGSGGPRYEQYF. Supplemented by reference TRBV28 and TRBJ2-7, the full variable domain reads DVKVTQSSRYLVKRTGEKVFLECVQDMDHENMFWYRQDPGLGLRLIYFSYDVKMKEKGDIPEGYSVSREKKERFSLILESASTNQTSMYLCASSGSGGPRYEQYFGPGTRLTVT.

The V call is TRBV5-1, the J call TRBJ1-2; 10 positions match TRBD1. The CDR3 is made up of 15 amino acids. Germline trimming cut 0 bases from V and 4 bases from J; bases unmatched to any gene: 3. The germline V gene encodes CDR1 SGHRS and CDR2 YFSETQ. As DNA, the CDR3 is TGCGCCAGCAGCTTGGAGGGGACAGGGGTCTATGGCTACACCTTC. Its protein is CASSLEGTGVYGYTF.